Listed below are T cell receptor beta chains from one sample, sequenced in a study of blood T cell repertoires in COVID-19. Generated by immunoSEQ multiplex PCR, the TCRdb table keeps only in-frame clones and is missing some. The table has tens of thousands of clones, around four fifths seen once. Material for sequencing was peripheral blood. These receptors all stem from a woman in her sixties or seventies with acute or convalescent COVID-19. Both conserved end residues are part of each CDR3. D genes are given only for firm matches. The listing skips clone size in some rows; elsewhere it reads once, few, many or a size class.

V,J,size,D,DNA,CDR3
TRBV28,TRBJ2-1,NA,TRBD2,TGTGCCAGCAGTTCCCAACTAGCGGGAGGTCGGGATGAGCAGTTCTTC,CASSSQLAGGRDEQFF
TRBV5-5,TRBJ2-5,NA,TRBD2,TGTGCCAGCAGCTTTTCAGCGGGAGGGTCACACGCCGAGACCCAGTACTTC,CASSFSAGGSHAETQYF
TRBV19,TRBJ2-3,NA,NA,TGTGCCACCACATACCTAACCAGGGGGGTGGCAGATACGCAGTATTTT,CATTYLTRGVADTQYF
TRBV5-1,TRBJ1-2,NA,NA,TGCGCCAGCACCTCCACAGGGACGTCTTACGGCTACACCTTC,CASTSTGTSYGYTF
TRBV6-5,TRBJ2-3,few,NA,TGTGCCAGCAGTTACTGGGGGGAGTCCACAGATACGCAGTATTTT,CASSYWGESTDTQYF
TRBV3-1/TRBV3-2,TRBJ2-1,few,NA,TGTGCCAGCAGCCAAGTTTCCCAAACAGAGCAGTTCTTC,CASSQVSQTEQFF
TRBV24-1,TRBJ2-1,NA,TRBD1,TGTGCCACCAGTGATCGTACAGGGGGCGCGAACAATGAGCAGTTCTTC,CATSDRTGGANNEQFF
TRBV7-9,TRBJ1-6,NA,TRBD1,TGTGCCAGCAGCTCCGGGACAGGGGGCTATAATTCACCCCTCCACTTT,CASSSGTGGYNSPLHF
TRBV5-1,TRBJ2-6,once,NA,TGCGCCAGCAGCTTGGCCGCAGGGTCTGGGGCCAACGTCCTGACTTTC,CASSLAAGSGANVLTF
TRBV5-1,TRBJ2-2,few,TRBD1,TGCGCCAGCAGTATGGACAGGGACTGGTACACCGGGGAGCTGTTTTTT,CASSMDRDWYTGELFF
TRBV3-1/TRBV3-2,TRBJ1-2,NA,TRBD1,TGTGCCAGCAGCCACTGGGACAGGGGAGGGTATGGCTACACCTTC,CASSHWDRGGYGYTF
TRBV5-1,TRBJ2-7,NA,TRBD1,TGCGCCAGCAGCCAAGCCGGGACAGGACTTTTGGACGAGCAGTACTTC,CASSQAGTGLLDEQYF
TRBV5-1,TRBJ1-3,once,TRBD1,TGCGCCAGCAGCCTCCTCGGGACAGGGGGCTCTGGAAACACCATATATTTT,CASSLLGTGGSGNTIYF
TRBV9,TRBJ1-2,NA,TRBD1,TGTGCCAGTCTTGGGACAGCCTCTGTGGGGGGCTACACCTTC,CASLGTASVGGYTF
TRBV29-1,TRBJ1-2,NA,NA,TGCAGCGTTGGTAAGGCGGGAGGCTACACCTTC,CSVGKAGGYTF
TRBV7-7,TRBJ2-1,NA,TRBD2,TGTGCTAGCAGCCTGACTAGCCAGCCCTACAATGAGCAGTTCTTC,CASSLTSQPYNEQFF
TRBV5-5,TRBJ2-3,NA,NA,TGTGCCAGCACCTTCTGGGGACACACAGATACGCAGTATTTT,CASTFWGHTDTQYF
TRBV24-1,TRBJ1-2,NA,TRBD1,TGTGCCACCAGTGACTCGACAGGGGGCGGTCTTGGCTACACCTTC,CATSDSTGGGLGYTF
TRBV30,TRBJ1-1,NA,NA,TGTGCCTGGAGTGAAGCGAACACTGAAGCTTTCTTT,CAWSEANTEAFF
TRBV7-3,TRBJ2-3,NA,NA,TGTGCCAGCAGCCCGGGACTGGGGCGGGATACGCAGTATTTT,CASSPGLGRDTQYF
TRBV5-1,TRBJ1-1,once,NA,TGCGCCAGCAGCCTCCAGGTAGGAGGGAACACTGAAGCTTTCTTT,CASSLQVGGNTEAFF
TRBV7-9,TRBJ1-1,NA,TRBD1,TGTGCCAGCAGCTTAAAGACAGGGGGCGGAGCTTTCTTT,CASSLKTGGGAFF
TRBV11-3,TRBJ1-6,NA,NA,TGTGCCAGCAGCGTCACCCCGGGCCCAGGGGAGTCACCCCTCCACTTT,CASSVTPGPGESPLHF
TRBV5-1,TRBJ1-5,few,TRBD1,TGCGCCAGCAGCGCGACAGGGAGGTCGGATGAGACCCAGCATTTT,CASSATGRSDETQHF
TRBV30,TRBJ1-6,NA,NA,TGTGCCTGGAGTCCAAACAGGGCTCTAAGGGGTAATTCACCCCTCCACTTT,CAWSPNRALRGNSPLHF
TRBV9,TRBJ1-4,NA,NA,TGTGCCAGCAGCGTAGACCTGATAGGAGGCCTCAATGAAAAACTGTTTTTT,CASSVDLIGGLNEKLFF
TRBV13,TRBJ2-1,NA,NA,TGTGCCAGCAGCCTGCGTTCCTACAATGAGCAGTTCTTC,CASSLRSYNEQFF
TRBV30,TRBJ1-1,NA,TRBD1,TGTGCCTGGGACAGGGCCCGGAACACTGAAGCTTTCTTT,CAWDRARNTEAFF
TRBV4-1,TRBJ2-7,NA,NA,TGCGCCAGCAGCCAGGACCGGGACACGGGGGGATGGAACGAGCAATACTTC,CASSQDRDTGGWNEQYF
TRBV12-3/TRBV12-4,TRBJ1-2,NA,NA,TGTGCCAGCAGTTTTGGGGCAGACTATGGCTACACCTTC,CASSFGADYGYTF
TRBV10-3,TRBJ1-1,NA,NA,TGTGCCATCAGTACTTTCGAGGGCGCCACTGAAGCTTTCTTT,CAISTFEGATEAFF
TRBV30,TRBJ1-6,NA,NA,TGTGCCTGGAGCCTACAGGGTGTAGCTTCACCCCTCCACTTT,CAWSLQGVASPLHF
TRBV9,TRBJ2-7,NA,TRBD2,TGTGCCAGCAGCGTAGGTAGCGGGAATTTAGACGAGCAGTACTTC,CASSVGSGNLDEQYF
TRBV6-2/TRBV6-3,TRBJ1-5,few,NA,TGTGCCAGCAGTTACTCGACAGTCGTAGGTTATAGCAATCAGCCCCAGCATTTT,CASSYSTVVGYSNQPQHF
TRBV7-8,TRBJ2-6,NA,TRBD1,TGTGCCAGCAGCCCCGGGACAGGGAACTCTGGGGCCAACGTCCTGACTTTC,CASSPGTGNSGANVLTF
TRBV5-1,TRBJ1-1,NA,NA,TGCGCCAGCAGCTTGGACAGGGCCCCGAACACTGAAGCTTTCTTT,CASSLDRAPNTEAFF
TRBV2,TRBJ2-7,few,TRBD1,TGTGCCAGCAGTCCTGGACAGGGGGATAGGGAGCAGTACTTC,CASSPGQGDREQYF
TRBV24-1,TRBJ2-7,few,NA,TGTGCCACCAGTGAAGGGGTCTACGAGCAGTACTTC,CATSEGVYEQYF
TRBV5-1,TRBJ2-3,NA,NA,TGCGCCAGCAGCTTGGGTAGCGGATACACAGATACGCAGTATTTT,CASSLGSGYTDTQYF
TRBV3-1/TRBV3-2,TRBJ1-1,NA,NA,TGTGCCAGCAGCCGATCCCGTTTGAGGAACACTGAAGCTTTCTTT,CASSRSRLRNTEAFF
TRBV5-6,TRBJ2-3,few,TRBD2,TGTGCCAGCAGCGGGGCGGGAGTGGTGACAGATACGCAGTATTTT,CASSGAGVVTDTQYF
TRBV29-1,TRBJ2-3,NA,TRBD2,TGCAGCGTTGGCTCCGGGACTAACACAGATACGCAGTATTTT,CSVGSGTNTDTQYF
TRBV30,TRBJ1-2,NA,NA,TGTGCCTGGAGTAAGGGGTCTGGCTATGGCTACACCTTC,CAWSKGSGYGYTF
TRBV5-1,TRBJ2-1,once,TRBD1,TGCGCCAGTGGACAGGGTGTAACTAATGAGCAGTTCTTC,CASGQGVTNEQFF
TRBV7-2,TRBJ1-1,NA,TRBD1,TGTGCCAGCAGCTTACCGACCCCAGGGGGAGCTTTCTTT,CASSLPTPGGAFF
TRBV5-1,TRBJ2-7,NA,TRBD2,TGCGCCAGCAGCGCGGGCCGTGGGCTAGCGGGGGACGAGCAGTACTTC,CASSAGRGLAGDEQYF
TRBV6-5,TRBJ1-6,NA,TRBD1,TGTGCCAGCAGTTTACAGGGGAGGAAGAATTCACCCCTCCACTTT,CASSLQGRKNSPLHF
TRBV11-2,TRBJ1-5,NA,NA,TGTGCCAGCAGCTTAGTTGGCCTCCGGGGGCAGCCCCAGCATTTT,CASSLVGLRGQPQHF
TRBV9,TRBJ2-3,once,NA,TGTGCCAGCGGCGTAGATAGGGGGGGCTCAGATACGCAGTATTTT,CASGVDRGGSDTQYF
TRBV6-2/TRBV6-3,TRBJ2-1,NA,TRBD2,TGTGCCAGCAGTACCCCCGCCAGCGGGGGGAGGGATGAGCAGTTCTTC,CASSTPASGGRDEQFF
TRBV7-6,TRBJ2-1,NA,NA,TGTGCCAGCAGCTTAGCGCTCGGGAACAGACGTATATACAATGAGCAGTTCTTC,CASSLALGNRRIYNEQFF
TRBV7-8,TRBJ1-6,NA,NA,TGTGCCAGCAGCTATCCCCCTACCCCCTATAATTCACCCCTCCACTTT,CASSYPPTPYNSPLHF
TRBV30,TRBJ2-7,NA,TRBD1,TGTGCCTGGAGTACCAGACAGGGAGCCTACGAGCAGTACTTC,CAWSTRQGAYEQYF
TRBV10-3,TRBJ1-1,once,TRBD1,TGTGCCATCAGTACCGGACAGGGGCCGAGTACTGAAGCTTTCTTT,CAISTGQGPSTEAFF
TRBV30,TRBJ1-5,NA,NA,TGTGCCTGCCGGGTGGGCATGGAGGATCAGCCCCAGCATTTT,CACRVGMEDQPQHF
TRBV2,TRBJ1-4,NA,NA,TGTGCCAGCAGTGCGCAGGGGCAAACTAATGAAAAACTGTTTTTT,CASSAQGQTNEKLFF
TRBV7-9,TRBJ1-6,medium-sized,TRBD1,TGTGCCAGCAGCAACCATGATCGGACAGGGTCCGGTTCACCCCTCCACTTT,CASSNHDRTGSGSPLHF
TRBV6-5,TRBJ2-3,NA,NA,TGTGCCAGCAGCCCCGGGACAAGCACAGATACGCAGTATTTT,CASSPGTSTDTQYF